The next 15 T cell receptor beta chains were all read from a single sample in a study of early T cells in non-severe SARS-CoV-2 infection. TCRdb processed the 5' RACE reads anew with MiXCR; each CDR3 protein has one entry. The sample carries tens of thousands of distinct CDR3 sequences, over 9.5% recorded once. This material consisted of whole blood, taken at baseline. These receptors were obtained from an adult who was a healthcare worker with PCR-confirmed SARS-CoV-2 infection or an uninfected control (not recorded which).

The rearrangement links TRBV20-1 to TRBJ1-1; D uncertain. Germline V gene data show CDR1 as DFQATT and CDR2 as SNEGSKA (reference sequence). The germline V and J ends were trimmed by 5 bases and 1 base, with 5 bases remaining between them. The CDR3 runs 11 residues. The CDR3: CSASQNTEAFF. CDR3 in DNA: TGCAGTGCTTCTCAGAACACTGAAGCTTTCTTT.

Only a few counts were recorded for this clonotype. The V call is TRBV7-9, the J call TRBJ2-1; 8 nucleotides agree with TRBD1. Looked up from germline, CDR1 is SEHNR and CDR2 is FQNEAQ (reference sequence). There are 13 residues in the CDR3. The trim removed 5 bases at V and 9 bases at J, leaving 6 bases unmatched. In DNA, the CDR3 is TGTGCCAGCAGCGCGGACAGGGAGACTGAGCAGTTCTTC. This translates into CASSADRETEQFF. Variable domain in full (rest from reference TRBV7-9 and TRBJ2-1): DTGVSQNPRHKITKRGQNVTFRCDPISEHNRLYWYRQTLGQGPEFLTYFQNEAQLEKSRLLSDRFSAERPKGSFSTLEIQRTEQGDSAMYLCASSADRETEQFFGPGTRLTVL.

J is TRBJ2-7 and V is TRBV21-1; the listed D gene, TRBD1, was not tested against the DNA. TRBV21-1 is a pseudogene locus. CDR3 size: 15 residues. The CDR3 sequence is CASSKAPDRGNEQYF. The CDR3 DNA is TGTGCCAGCAGCAAAGCCCCTGACAGGGGGAACGAGCAGTACTTC.

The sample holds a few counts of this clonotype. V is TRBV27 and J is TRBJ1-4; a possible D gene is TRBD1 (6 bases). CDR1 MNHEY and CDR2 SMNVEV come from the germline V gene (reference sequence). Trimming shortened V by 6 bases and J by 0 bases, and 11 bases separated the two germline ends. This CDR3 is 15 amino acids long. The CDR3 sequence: CASRTGPATNEKLFF. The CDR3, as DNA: TGTGCCAGCAGGACAGGCCCGGCAACTAATGAAAAACTGTTTTTT.

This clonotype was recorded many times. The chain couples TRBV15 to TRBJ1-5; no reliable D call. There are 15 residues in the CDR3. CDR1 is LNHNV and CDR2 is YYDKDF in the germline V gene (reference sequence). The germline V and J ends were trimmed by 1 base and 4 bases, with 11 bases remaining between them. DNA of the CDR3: TGTGCCACCAGCAGAGGTGGCAGGCATAATCAGCCCCAGCATTTT. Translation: CATSRGGRHNQPQHF.

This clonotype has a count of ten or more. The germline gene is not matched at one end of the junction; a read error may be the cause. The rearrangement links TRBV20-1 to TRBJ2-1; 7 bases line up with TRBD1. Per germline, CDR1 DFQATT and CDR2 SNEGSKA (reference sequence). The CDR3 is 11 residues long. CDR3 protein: CSARDSPGQAF. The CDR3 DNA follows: TGCAGTGCTAGAGATTCCCCCGGACAGGCCTTC.

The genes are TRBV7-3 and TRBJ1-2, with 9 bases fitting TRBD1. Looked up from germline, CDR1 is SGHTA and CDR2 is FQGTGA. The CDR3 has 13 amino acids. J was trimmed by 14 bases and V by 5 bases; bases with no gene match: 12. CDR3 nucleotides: TGTGCCAGCAGCCCCGGGACAGGGAGTCTATGGACCTTC. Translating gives CASSPGTGSLWTF.

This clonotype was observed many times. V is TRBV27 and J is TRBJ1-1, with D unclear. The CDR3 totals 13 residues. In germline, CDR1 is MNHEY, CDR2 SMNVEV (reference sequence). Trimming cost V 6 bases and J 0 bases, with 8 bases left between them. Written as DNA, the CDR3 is TGTGCCAGCAGCCCCCGTATGAACACTGAAGCTTTCTTT. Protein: CASSPRMNTEAFF.

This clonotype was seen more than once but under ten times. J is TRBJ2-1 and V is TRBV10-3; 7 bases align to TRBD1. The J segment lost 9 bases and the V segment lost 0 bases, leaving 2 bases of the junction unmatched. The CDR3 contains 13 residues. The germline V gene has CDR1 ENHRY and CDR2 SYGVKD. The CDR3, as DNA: TGTGCCATCAGTGAGTCGACAGGGACTGAGCAGTTCTTC. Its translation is CAISESTGTEQFF.

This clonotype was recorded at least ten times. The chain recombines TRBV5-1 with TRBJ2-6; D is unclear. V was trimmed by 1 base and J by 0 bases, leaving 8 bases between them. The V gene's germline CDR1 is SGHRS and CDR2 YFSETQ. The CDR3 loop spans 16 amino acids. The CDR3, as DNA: TGCGCCAGCAGCTTGTCGCGGTTCTCTGGGGCCAACGTCCTGACTTTC. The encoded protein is CASSLSRFSGANVLTF.

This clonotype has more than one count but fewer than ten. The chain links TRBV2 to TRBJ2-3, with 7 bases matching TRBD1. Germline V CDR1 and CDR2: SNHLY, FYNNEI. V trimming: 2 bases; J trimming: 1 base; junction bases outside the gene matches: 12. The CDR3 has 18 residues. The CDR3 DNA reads TGTGCCAGCAGTGAACCCCGGGGACAGCAAGGCGGCACAGATACGCAGTATTTT. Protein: CASSEPRGQQGGTDTQYF.

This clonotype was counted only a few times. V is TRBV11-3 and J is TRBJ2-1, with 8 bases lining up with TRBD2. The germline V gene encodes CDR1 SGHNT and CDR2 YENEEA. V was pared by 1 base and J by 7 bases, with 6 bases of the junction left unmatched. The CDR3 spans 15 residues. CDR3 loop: CASSLVGGARNEQFF. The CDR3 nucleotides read TGTGCCAGCAGCTTAGTCGGGGGGGCCAGGAATGAGCAGTTCTTC.

CDR3 coding DNA: TGCGCCAGCAGTCAATCGCGGCAGGGGGAGTCCTACAATGAGCAGTTCTTC. It codes for CASSQSRQGESYNEQFF. V is TRBV23-1 and J is TRBJ2-1, with TRBD1 identical over 7 bases. TRBV23-1 is assigned to the ORF class and has an uncertain function. V trimming: 0 bases; J trimming: 1 base; junction bases outside the gene matches: 6. The CDR3 consists of 17 residues.

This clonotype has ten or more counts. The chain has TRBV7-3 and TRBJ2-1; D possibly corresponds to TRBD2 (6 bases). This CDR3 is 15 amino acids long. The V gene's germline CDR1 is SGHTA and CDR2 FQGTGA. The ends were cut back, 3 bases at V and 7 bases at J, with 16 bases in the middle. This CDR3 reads CASSFGGAGLNEQFF. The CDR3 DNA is TGTGCCAGCAGCTTCGGAGGGGCCGGGCTTAATGAGCAGTTCTTC.

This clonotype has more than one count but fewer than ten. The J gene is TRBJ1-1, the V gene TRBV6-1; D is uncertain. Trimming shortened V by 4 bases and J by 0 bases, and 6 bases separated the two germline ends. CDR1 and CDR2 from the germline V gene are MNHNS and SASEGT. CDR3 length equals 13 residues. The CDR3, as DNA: TGTGCCAGCAGTGGTCTCATGAACACTGAAGCTTTCTTT. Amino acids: CASSGLMNTEAFF.